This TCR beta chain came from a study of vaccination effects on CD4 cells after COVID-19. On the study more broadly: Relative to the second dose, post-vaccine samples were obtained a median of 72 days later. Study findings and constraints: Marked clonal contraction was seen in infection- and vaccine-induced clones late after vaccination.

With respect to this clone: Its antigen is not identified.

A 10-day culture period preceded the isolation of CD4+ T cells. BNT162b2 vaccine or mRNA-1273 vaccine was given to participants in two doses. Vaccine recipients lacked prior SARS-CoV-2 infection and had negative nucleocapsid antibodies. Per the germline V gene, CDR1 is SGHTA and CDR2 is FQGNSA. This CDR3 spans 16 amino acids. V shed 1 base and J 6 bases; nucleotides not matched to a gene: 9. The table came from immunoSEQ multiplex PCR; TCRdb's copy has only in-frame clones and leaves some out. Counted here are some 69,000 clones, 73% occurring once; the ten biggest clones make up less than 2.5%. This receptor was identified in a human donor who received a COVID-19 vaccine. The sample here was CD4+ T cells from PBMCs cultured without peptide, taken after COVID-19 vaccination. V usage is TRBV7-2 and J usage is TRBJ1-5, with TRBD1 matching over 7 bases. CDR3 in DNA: TGTGCCAGCAGCTTAGTCCCCACAGGGGCGGGTCAGCCCCAGCATTTT. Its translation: CASSLVPTGAGQPQHF.